Below are 2 T cell receptor beta chains sequenced from a single sample in a study of relationships among human T cell subsets (dated by TCRdb to the early 2010s). Receptor amplification or capture employed multiplex PCR. TCRdb shows the sequencer as 454 GS FLX. Semiquantitative ARM-PCR was used to amplify the TCR alpha and beta CDR3 regions from mRNA. In ARM-PCR, tagged nested gene-specific primers were applied first, and communal superprimers then carried out the exponential amplification. TCRdb itself trimmed the public reads at Q25 with fastp, ran MiXCR and retained productive beta chains. When rows share a CDR3 protein, they turn into one entry using the most common DNA and genes. In this sample the table shows approximately 4,300 distinct CDR3 sequences, roughly 74% of which occur a single time. 29% of the sample belongs to the ten largest clones. Sequences were obtained from total T cells sorted from blood. The cell subset or site label of this sample denotes: CD3+ T cells in general. These receptors were collected from a man in his forties or fifties in good health.

The chain's CDR3 is CASSGMDSGNNEQFF. CDR3 DNA sequence: TGCGCCAGCAGTGGTATGGACTCTGGGAACAATGAGCAGTTCTTC. V usage is TRBV10-2 and J usage is TRBJ2-1, with D tentatively TRBD2 (5 bases). V lost 4 bases to trimming and J lost 5 bases, with 15 bases between them. Germline V gene sequence: CDR1 WSHSY, CDR2 SAAADI. The CDR3 has 15 amino acids.

This chain joins TRBV11-2 and TRBJ2-7; perhaps TRBD1 as D (5 bases). With 0 bases removed from V and 1 base from J, the gap between germline ends came to 7 bases. There are 14 residues in the CDR3. CDR1 is SGHAT and CDR2 is FQNNGV in the germline V gene. In DNA form, the CDR3 reads TGTGCCAGCAGCTTAGATGGGGCTTCCTACGAGCAGTACTTC. Its translation: CASSLDGASYEQYF.